The next 31 T cell receptor beta chains were all read from a single sample in a study of shared clonotypes between healthy human individuals. TCRdb's copy holds only in-frame clones and misses some; the assay was immunoSEQ multiplex PCR. Of 950,000 to 1,200,000 clones listed, about 72% are singletons. The sample taken for sequencing was memory CD4+ T cells from PBMCs. Regarding subset: CD45RA-negative fraction. The source is a man younger than 35 in good health. Some clones in this sample may be carry-over from other donors' samples.

The chain combines TRBV7-9 with TRBJ1-1; D unclear. Germline CDR1 reads SEHNR; CDR2 reads FQNEAQ (reference sequence). This CDR3 contains 15 residues. V was clipped by 0 bases and J by 4 bases, with 12 bases between them. CDR3 DNA: TGTGCCAGCAGCTTAGCATTGGGTGGGCCCACTGAAGCTTTCTTT. Translating gives CASSLALGGPTEAFF.

This clone was picked up many times. The chain links TRBV4-1 to TRBJ2-2; no clear D. Germline V gene lookup returns CDR1 MGHRA and CDR2 YSYEKL. This CDR3 spans 17 amino acids. The ends were cut back, 2 bases at V and 2 bases at J, with 15 bases in the middle. CDR3 sequence: CASSQRGSAGNTGELFF. In DNA form, the CDR3 reads TGCGCCAGCAGCCAAAGAGGATCGGCCGGCAACACCGGGGAGCTGTTTTTT.

The chain couples TRBV25-1 to TRBJ2-1; D uncertain. Trimming took 3 bases from V and 7 from J, leaving 4 bases between them. Germline V gene data show CDR1 as MGHDK and CDR2 as SYGVNS. The CDR3 length is 11 residues. As DNA, the CDR3 is TGTGCCAGCAGTGAGGCGAATGAGCAGTTCTTC. Encoded protein: CASSEANEQFF.

The V gene is TRBV19, the J gene TRBJ1-5; D gene unclear. This CDR3 contains 14 residues. V dropped 5 bases and J dropped 2 bases, with 10 bases sitting between them. From germline, CDR1 is LNHDA and CDR2 SQIVND (reference sequence). The CDR3 DNA is TGTGCCAGTAGTTATCCCCAGCGCAATCAGCCCCAGCATTTT. As protein: CASSYPQRNQPQHF.

V and J are TRBV5-8 and TRBJ1-2, with a possible D match to TRBD1 (6 bases). This CDR3 is built from 14 residues. The germline V gene encodes CDR1 SGHTS and CDR2 YDEGEE. Trimming took off 4 bases at V and 2 bases at J, with 12 bases between the two ends. The CDR3 protein is CASSRTALNYGYTF. Written as DNA, the CDR3 is TGTGCCAGCAGCCGGACAGCATTGAACTATGGCTACACCTTC.

As DNA, the CDR3 is TGCGCCAGCAGCTTGGAAGCGGAAGCGGGAGCCGGGACCCAGTACTTC. Translating gives CASSLEAEAGAGTQYF. The chain couples TRBV5-1 to TRBJ2-5; 8 positions agree with TRBD2. CDR1 is SGHRS and CDR2 is YFSETQ in the germline V gene. V gave up 0 bases and J gave up 7 bases; unmatched junction bases: 11. The CDR3 spans 16 residues.

J is TRBJ2-2 and V is TRBV11-1; 15 nucleotides align to TRBD2. V lost 5 bases and J lost 6; bases outside the gene matches: 1. Germline loops: CDR1 SGHAT, CDR2 FQDESV (reference sequence). The CDR3 is made up of 15 amino acids. Written as DNA, the CDR3 is TGTGCCAGCAGCGGACTAGCGGGAGGGTCCGGGGAGCTGTTTTTT. This translates into CASSGLAGGSGELFF.

Note on this clone: Other DNA sequences in this sample translate to the same CDR3. The chain is built from TRBV7-2 and TRBJ2-3, with 9 bases identical to TRBD2. This CDR3 region has 14 residues. V trimming: 5 bases; J trimming: 4 bases; junction bases outside the gene matches: 4. Looked up from germline, CDR1 is SGHTA and CDR2 is FQGNSA. CDR3 nucleotides: TGTGCCAGCAGCCTGGGACTAGCAGCAGATACGCAGTATTTT. Its protein is CASSLGLAADTQYF.

A few counts support this clone. This chain links TRBV29-1 with TRBJ2-5; maybe TRBD2 (5 bases). The V end was cut by 4 bases, the J end by 5 bases, with 11 bases between. Germline CDR1 reads SQVTM; CDR2 reads ANQGSEA. The CDR3 runs to 12 residues. CDR3 loop: CSVAEGGETQYF. Here the CDR3 DNA reads TGCAGCGTTGCCGAGGGTGGTGAGACCCAGTACTTC.

This clone was seen only a few times. The identical CDR3 is also encoded by other nucleotide sequences in the sample. The rearrangement uses TRBV5-1 and TRBJ1-2, with no clear D. CDR1 is SGHRS, CDR2 YFSETQ, per germline. The CDR3 has 13 residues. V lost 4 bases, J lost 0 bases, and 7 bases lay in between. The CDR3 here is CASSPGANYGYTF. CDR3 in DNA: TGCGCCAGCAGCCCGGGAGCTAACTATGGCTACACCTTC.

The chain is built from TRBV7-2 and TRBJ2-1; 11 bases align to TRBD2. Germline CDR1 SGHTA, CDR2 FQGNSA. This CDR3 comprises 16 residues. V lost 2 bases, J lost 3 bases, and 3 bases stayed unmatched. CDR3 coding DNA: TGTGCCAGCAGCTTATCGGGACTAGCGGTCTACAATGAGCAGTTCTTC. Translated, it gives CASSLSGLAVYNEQFF.

The chain recombines TRBV4-2 with TRBJ1-1; D gene uncertain. The CDR3 extends over 15 amino acids. Germline loops: CDR1 LGHNA, CDR2 YNFKEQ. Trimming cost V 0 bases and J 8 bases, with 16 bases left between them. The CDR3 sequence: CASSQDIVGPVEAFF. In DNA, the CDR3 is TGTGCCAGCAGCCAAGATATTGTAGGTCCAGTAGAAGCTTTCTTT.

The V gene is TRBV7-3, the J gene TRBJ1-2; no definite D call. Trimming shortened V by 3 bases and J by 4 bases, and 18 bases separated the two germline ends. Germline lookup yields CDR1 SGHTA and CDR2 FQGTGA. The CDR3 sequence is 16 residues long. CDR3 amino acids: CASSLAASQSSYGYTF. CDR3 nucleotides: TGTGCCAGCAGCTTGGCAGCCAGCCAAAGTTCCTATGGCTACACCTTC.

Only one count was recorded for this clone. V is TRBV20-1 and J is TRBJ1-5; D not resolved. The CDR3 extends over 11 amino acids. The ends were cut back, 3 bases at V and 3 bases at J, with 3 bases in the middle. Germline V gene lookup returns CDR1 DFQATT and CDR2 SNEGSKA (reference sequence). The CDR3 coding sequence is TGCAGTGCTAGTCCCAATCAGCCCCAGCATTTT. The encoded protein is CSASPNQPQHF.

The genes are TRBV30 and TRBJ1-6; D not resolved. From germline, CDR1 is GTSNPN and CDR2 SVGIG (reference sequence). The CDR3 has 12 residues. V was cut by 0 bases and J by 10 bases, with 7 bases left in between. Written as DNA, the CDR3 is TGTGCCTGGAGTGTACTTCAATCACCCCTCCACTTT. Protein sequence: CAWSVLQSPLHF.

The CDR3: CASSLGLAGIIGELFF. CDR3 nucleotide sequence: TGTGCCAGCAGTTTGGGACTAGCGGGGATCATCGGGGAGCTGTTTTTT. The gene calls are TRBV27 and TRBJ2-2, with 13 nucleotides matching TRBD2. J gave up 7 bases and V 3 bases, and 5 bases lay outside the gene matches. The CDR3 spans 16 residues. The germline CDR1 and CDR2 sequences are MNHEY and SMNVEV (reference sequence).

This chain joins TRBV18 and TRBJ1-2, with D tentatively TRBD1 (5 bases). CDR1 is KGHSH and CDR2 is LQKENI in the germline V gene. This CDR3 has 14 amino acids. V lost 3 bases and J lost 2, with 10 bases in between. The DNA for the CDR3 is TGTGCCAGCTCACCCGGGGGACGGAACTATGGCTACACCTTC. This translates into CASSPGGRNYGYTF. Variable domain in full (rest from reference TRBV18 and TRBJ1-2): NAGVMQNPRHLVRRRGQEARLRCSPMKGHSHVYWYRQLPEEGLKFMVYLQKENIIDESGMPKERFSAEFPKEGPSILRIQQVVRGDSAAYFCASSPGGRNYGYTFGSGTRLTVV.

V is TRBV7-6 and J is TRBJ2-7; maybe TRBD2 (6 bases). This CDR3 has 14 amino acids. The V and J ends lost 5 bases and 0 bases respectively, with 11 bases between them. Germline values: CDR1 SGHVS, CDR2 FNYEAQ. The CDR3 protein is CASSPGGGSYEQYF. DNA for the CDR3: TGTGCCAGCAGCCCCGGGGGTGGCTCCTACGAGCAGTACTTC. Drawing the rest from reference TRBV7-6 and TRBJ2-7, the complete variable domain is GAGVSQSPRYKVTKRGQDVALRCDPISGHVSLYWYRQALGQGPEFLTYFNYEAQQDKSGLPNDRFSAERPEGSISTLTIQRTEQRDSAMYRCASSPGGGSYEQYFGPGTRLTVT.

The J gene is TRBJ1-5, the V gene TRBV27; TRBD1 is a possible D gene (5 bases). This CDR3 is built from 12 residues. V shed 5 bases and J shed 15 bases, with 17 bases lying between them. In germline, CDR1 is MNHEY, CDR2 SMNVEV (reference sequence). CDR3 region: CASSLRPGLLHF. The CDR3 coding sequence is TGTGCCAGCAGTCTCCGGCCGGGACTTCTGCATTTT.

The J gene is TRBJ2-1, the V gene TRBV7-9; D is possibly TRBD2 (5 bases). CDR1 and CDR2 (germline): SEHNR, FQNEAQ (reference sequence). This CDR3 has 16 residues. The V and J ends lost 5 bases and 0 bases respectively, with 14 bases between them. Here the CDR3 reads CASSGYSASSYNEQFF. CDR3 bases: TGTGCCAGCAGCGGATATAGCGCAAGCTCCTACAATGAGCAGTTCTTC.

This chain connects TRBV28 to TRBJ1-3; D remains unclear. Trimming left V 7 bases short and J 0 bases short, with 16 bases between. This CDR3 spans 16 amino acids. Germline V gene lookup returns CDR1 MDHEN and CDR2 SYDVKM. The chain's CDR3 is CASTLGGWGSGNTIYF. CDR3 DNA sequence: TGTGCCAGCACCCTCGGAGGGTGGGGCTCTGGAAACACCATATATTTT.

The J gene is TRBJ2-5, the V gene TRBV6-6, with no clear D. V was clipped by 5 bases and J by 4 bases, with 17 bases between them. CDR1 is MNHNY, CDR2 SVGAGI, per germline (reference sequence). CDR3 length equals 15 residues. The CDR3 sequence is CASSSYSIKGETQYF. In DNA, the CDR3 is TGTGCCAGCAGTAGCTATTCGATAAAGGGAGAGACCCAGTACTTC.

The J gene is TRBJ1-2, the V gene TRBV28; no clear D. The CDR3 has 14 residues. V was trimmed by 5 bases and J by 8 bases, leaving 18 bases between them. Germline CDR1 reads MDHEN; CDR2 reads SYDVKM. CDR3 DNA sequence: TGTGCCAGCAGTCCCCCATCTGCGGAAGGGGGCTACACCTTC. Its translation is CASSPPSAEGGYTF.

The chain combines TRBV14 with TRBJ2-5; unclear D gene. V lost 1 base, J lost 3 bases, and 12 bases lay in between. Germline lookup yields CDR1 SGHDN and CDR2 FVKESK. The CDR3 extends over 15 amino acids. In DNA, the CDR3 is TGTGCCAGCAGCCAAGGGTTTTCCAGGAAAGAGACCCAGTACTTC. Residues: CASSQGFSRKETQYF.

The chain uses TRBV28 and TRBJ1-2; the match to TRBD1 covers 9 bases. The V and J ends lost 5 bases and 0 bases, in that order; junction bases with no gene match: 10. Germline values: CDR1 MDHEN, CDR2 SYDVKM. The CDR3 has 17 amino acids. CDR3: CASSTGQGLSSNYGYTF. The CDR3 coding sequence is TGTGCCAGCAGTACAGGACAGGGGCTTAGTTCTAACTATGGCTACACCTTC.

This chain links TRBV15 with TRBJ2-7, with TRBD1 identical over 11 bases. In germline, CDR1 is LNHNV, CDR2 YYDKDF (reference sequence). The V segment lost 1 base and the J segment 3 bases; nucleotides outside the gene matches: 2. There are 15 residues in the CDR3. CDR3: CATSRADRGLYEQYF. CDR3 DNA sequence: TGTGCCACCAGCAGAGCGGACAGGGGGCTCTACGAGCAGTACTTC.

The chain links TRBV6-5 to TRBJ1-5, with TRBD1 identical over 7 bases. The CDR3 covers 15 residues. CDR1 is MNHEY and CDR2 is SVGAGI in the germline V gene. The V segment lost 3 bases and the J segment 6 bases; nucleotides outside the gene matches: 8. The CDR3 reads CASSYAGGSGQPQHF. CDR3 bases: TGTGCCAGCAGTTATGCAGGGGGGTCTGGTCAGCCCCAGCATTTT.

The table lists this clone with many counts. J is TRBJ2-7 and V is TRBV4-1; D is unclear. The CDR3 has 14 amino acids. With 3 bases removed from V and 5 bases from J, the gap between germline ends came to 14 bases. CDR1 and CDR2 (germline): MGHRA, YSYEKL. The CDR3: CASSQMTARDEQYF. The CDR3 nucleotides read TGCGCCAGCAGCCAGATGACCGCTCGGGACGAGCAGTACTTC.

A note on this clone: This same CDR3 is encoded by further DNA sequences in the sample. In DNA, the CDR3 is TGCGCCAGCAGCTTGGGCCGCTCCTACGAGCAGTACTTC. It encodes CASSLGRSYEQYF. This chain joins TRBV5-1 and TRBJ2-7; D is uncertain. The CDR3 is 13 amino acids. Trimming cost V 0 bases and J 0 bases, with 4 bases left between them. Germline CDR1 and CDR2: SGHRS and YFSETQ.

The rearrangement uses TRBV28 and TRBJ1-2; D might be TRBD1 (5 bases). The CDR3 consists of 13 residues. Germline loops: CDR1 MDHEN, CDR2 SYDVKM. V was clipped by 3 bases and J by 7 bases, with 12 bases between them. The CDR3 reads CASSFEGWRGYTF. CDR3 bases: TGTGCCAGCAGTTTTGAGGGGTGGCGTGGCTACACCTTC.

Points on this clone: Different DNA sequences within this sample yield the same CDR3. V gene TRBV7-9 combines with J gene TRBJ1-1; the D is unclear. The CDR3 extends over 11 amino acids. Germline loops: CDR1 SEHNR, CDR2 FQNEAQ (reference sequence). Trimming pared 4 bases from V and 3 bases from J, leaving 3 bases between. Written as DNA, the CDR3 is TGTGCCAGCAGCTCGTACACTGAAGCTTTCTTT. Its protein product is CASSSYTEAFF.